Below are 26 T cell receptor beta chains sequenced from a single sample in a study of shared clonotypes between healthy human individuals (dated by TCRdb to between 2020 and 2021). The library was made by the immunoSEQ multiplex PCR assay. Held by TCRdb, this immuneACCESS table contains in-frame sequences only and omits some clones. Under half of the omission traces to an unresolved V gene where checked; the cause of the rest is unknown. The sample table shows approximately 2.5 million clones, and 80% to 95% are seen once. In total, the top ten clones hold approximately 0.37% of the sample. Sequences were obtained from naive CD4+ T cells from PBMCs. The sample's cell subset or site label, decoded: CD45RA+ positively selected. Source of these receptors: a man aged 18 to 35 in good health. Some clones in this sample may be carry-over from other donors' samples.

This chain connects TRBV6-5 to TRBJ2-5; TRBD1 aligns across 7 bases. The end of the DNA is better explained by TRBJ2-7, so the J call may be wrong. CDR3 length: 14 amino acids. Per the germline V gene, CDR1 is MNHEY and CDR2 is SVGAGI. CDR3 sequence (DNA): TGTGCCAGCAGCTCCAGGACAGGAGGCTACGAGCAGTACTTC. This sequence encodes CASSSRTGGYEQYF.

Worth noting for this clone: The junction departs from the called germline gene at one end, perhaps through a read error. V usage is TRBV2 and J usage is TRBJ2-5; D possibly matches TRBD1 or TRBD2 (5 bases each). Looked up from germline, CDR1 is SNHLY and CDR2 is FYNNEI. This CDR3 is built from 14 residues. DNA of the CDR3: TGTGCCAGCAGGGAAGGACTTGGGGGAGAGACCCAGTACTTC. It codes for CASREGLGGETQYF.

Concerning this clone: A read error may produce the germline difference seen at one junction end. V gene TRBV2 combines with J gene TRBJ2-7; possibly TRBD1 for D (5 bases). Germline lookup yields CDR1 SNHLY and CDR2 FYNNEI. The CDR3 contains 16 residues. CDR3 in amino acids: CASREVGRGFTYEQYF. As DNA, the CDR3 is TGTGCCAGCAGGGAAGTGGGAAGGGGATTCACCTACGAGCAGTACTTC.

Of note for this clone: In the same sample, other DNA sequences code for this CDR3. This chain joins TRBV7-9 and TRBJ2-7; D might be TRBD1 (5 bases). CDR1 SEHNR and CDR2 FQNEAQ come from the germline V gene (reference sequence). V gave up 3 bases and J gave up 4 bases, with 7 bases separating them. The CDR3 spans 12 residues. CDR3 sequence reads: CASSLQGYEQYF. The CDR3 DNA sequence: TGTGCCAGCAGCTTGCAGGGATACGAGCAGTACTTC.

V and J are TRBV5-8 and TRBJ2-7; D gene ambiguous. The CDR3 sequence is 15 residues long. V lost 3 bases and J lost 6, with 19 bases in between. CDR1 is SGHTS and CDR2 is YDEGEE in the germline V gene. As DNA, the CDR3 is TGTGCCAGCAGCTCCCGGTTGGGGTTCGGTGGCGAGCAGTACTTC. This sequence encodes CASSSRLGFGGEQYF.

This chain connects TRBV4-2 to TRBJ2-2, with D unclear. The V end was cut by 4 bases, the J end by 0 bases, with 12 bases between. The CDR3 runs 16 residues. The germline V gene encodes CDR1 LGHNA and CDR2 YNFKEQ. CDR3: CASSRYSIANTGELFF. DNA of the CDR3: TGTGCCAGCAGCCGGTACAGCATCGCGAACACCGGGGAGCTGTTTTTT.

This clone was counted a single time. Other DNA variants within this sample encode the same CDR3. The chain links TRBV7-9 to TRBJ2-5, with 9 bases identical to TRBD2. Germline lookup yields CDR1 SEHNR and CDR2 FQNEAQ (reference sequence). V lost 5 bases, J lost 5 bases, and 0 bases stayed unmatched. The CDR3 consists of 12 residues. Written as DNA, the CDR3 is TGTGCCAGCAGCAGCGGGGGGGAGACCCAGTACTTC. It codes for CASSSGGETQYF.

The CDR3 DNA reads as TGTGCCAGCAGTCTGGACTTGGGAGGGGGTGAGCAGTTCTTC. It codes for CASSLDLGGGEQFF. The chain combines TRBV9 with TRBJ2-1; possibly TRBD2 for D (7 bases). The CDR3 loop spans 14 amino acids. Germline CDR1 reads SGDLS; CDR2 reads YYNGEE. Trimming took 5 bases from V and 9 from J, leaving 18 bases between them.

V and J are TRBV30 and TRBJ1-5, with TRBD1 identical over 10 bases. Germline-derived CDR1 and CDR2 are GTSNPN and SVGIG (reference sequence). After removal of 0 bases from V and 6 bases from J, the junction contained 14 bases not matched to a gene. The CDR3 spans 18 residues. The CDR3 protein is CAWSVGTGALIGGQPQHF. The CDR3 DNA is TGTGCCTGGAGTGTAGGGACAGGGGCTTTGATAGGCGGTCAGCCCCAGCATTTT.

This clone was observed once. The J gene is TRBJ2-3, the V gene TRBV7-3; D call uncertain. Trimming pared 4 bases from V and 5 bases from J, leaving 7 bases between. The CDR3 covers 12 residues. Germline V gene sequence: CDR1 SGHTA, CDR2 FQGTGA. The CDR3 DNA follows: TGTGCCAGCAGCTCCCAGATAGATACGCAGTATTTT. It translates to CASSSQIDTQYF.

The chain links TRBV2 to TRBJ1-5; a possible D gene is TRBD1 (6 bases). Germline-derived CDR1 and CDR2 are SNHLY and FYNNEI. V was pared by 5 bases and J by 5 bases, with 13 bases between. This CDR3 region has 14 residues. CDR3 coding DNA: TGTGCCAGCAGTAAATTACAGGGAGATCAGCCCCAGCATTTT. Amino acids: CASSKLQGDQPQHF. The entire variable domain, with the rest obtained from reference TRBV2 and TRBJ1-5, is as follows: EPEVTQTPSHQVTQMGQEVILRCVPISNHLYFYWYRQILGQKVEFLVSFYNNEISEKSEIFDDQFSVERPDGSNFTLKIRSTKLEDSAMYFCASSKLQGDQPQHFGDGTRLSIL.

This CDR3 reads CATSRYSLAGGPGLVVYEQYF. The CDR3 bases are TGTGCCACCAGCAGATACTCCCTAGCGGGAGGGCCGGGATTAGTAGTCTACGAGCAGTACTTC. The rearrangement joins TRBV15 to TRBJ2-7, with 12 bases fitting TRBD2. Germline loops: CDR1 LNHNV, CDR2 YYDKDF (reference sequence). The CDR3 spans 21 residues. V trimming: 2 bases; J trimming: 3 bases; junction bases outside the gene matches: 20. The full variable domain, with the rest looked up from reference TRBV15 and TRBJ2-7, is DAMVIQNPRYQVTQFGKPVTLSCSQTLNHNVMYWYQQKSSQAPKLLFHYYDKDFNNEADTPDNFQSRRPNTSFCFLDIRSPGLGDTAMYLCATSRYSLAGGPGLVVYEQYFGPGTRLTVT.

The rearrangement links TRBV10-3 to TRBJ2-1; 11 bases are shared with TRBD2. V lost 11 bases to trimming and J lost 11 bases; unmatched junction nucleotides: 8. The germline CDR1 and CDR2 sequences are ENHRY and SYGVKD. The CDR3 contains 12 residues. CDR3: CASSLAGVKQFF. The CDR3 DNA reads TGTGCCTCGTCACTAGCGGGAGTTAAGCAGTTCTTC.

Points on this clone: This specimen includes other DNA sequences encoding the same CDR3. The chain carries TRBV5-1 and TRBJ2-5; unclear D gene. V shed 5 bases and J shed 5 bases, with 7 bases lying between them. CDR1 SGHRS and CDR2 YFSETQ come from the germline V gene. The CDR3 runs 11 residues. DNA for the CDR3: TGCGCCAGCAGGGGCAGGGAGACCCAGTACTTC. Protein sequence: CASRGRETQYF.

The chain is built from TRBV28 and TRBJ2-7, with D tentatively TRBD1 (6 bases). Germline V gives CDR1 MDHEN, CDR2 SYDVKM. The CDR3 totals 13 residues. With 8 bases removed from V and 0 bases from J, the gap between germline ends came to 11 bases. CDR3 residues: CASQGMSSYEQYF. The CDR3, as DNA: TGTGCCAGCCAGGGGATGAGCTCCTACGAGCAGTACTTC.

This sequence joins TRBV5-1 and TRBJ2-7; the D gene is possibly TRBD2 (6 bases). Germline V gene data show CDR1 as SGHRS and CDR2 as YFSETQ. The ends were cut back, 3 bases at V and 3 bases at J, with 13 bases in the middle. The CDR3 runs to 14 residues. CDR3 sequence reads: CASSSLGLSYEQYF. The CDR3 DNA reads as TGCGCCAGCAGCTCCCTGGGACTTAGCTACGAGCAGTACTTC.

The rearrangement links TRBV5-1 to TRBJ2-3; 7 positions agree with TRBD2. Looked up from germline, CDR1 is SGHRS and CDR2 is YFSETQ. Germline trimming cut 4 bases from V and 2 bases from J; bases unmatched to any gene: 4. This CDR3 is built from 14 residues. The CDR3 region is CASSQGTITDTQYF. CDR3 nucleotides: TGCGCCAGCAGCCAAGGGACTATCACAGATACGCAGTATTTT.

Comments on this clone: Other nucleotide sequences from this sample produce the same CDR3. The chain has TRBV4-2 and TRBJ2-3, with TRBD2 identical over 11 bases. Per germline, CDR1 LGHNA and CDR2 YNFKEQ. The CDR3 sequence is 14 residues long. Unmatched junction bases numbered 2, after V lost 5 bases and J lost 4 bases. The CDR3 is CASSALAGADTQYF. The DNA of the CDR3 is TGTGCCAGCAGCGCACTAGCGGGAGCAGATACGCAGTATTTT.

J is TRBJ2-1 and V is TRBV7-9; 11 positions agree with TRBD2. Germline CDR1 is SEHNR and CDR2 is FQNEAQ (reference sequence). V trimming: 1 base; J trimming: 8 bases; junction bases outside the gene matches: 4. The CDR3 consists of 15 residues. CDR3 nucleotides: TGTGCCAGCAGCTTAGAACTAGCGGGAGTCCATGAGCAGTTCTTC. Amino acids: CASSLELAGVHEQFF.

The chain has TRBV6-1 and TRBJ2-1; maybe TRBD1 (6 bases). The length of the CDR3 is 14 residues. Trimming took off 2 bases at V and 12 bases at J, with 17 bases between the two ends. Germline V gene sequence: CDR1 MNHNS, CDR2 SASEGT. CDR3 nucleotides: TGTGCCAGCAGTGAACAGGGAAGGGGGAAACGGCAGTTCTTC. Translated, it gives CASSEQGRGKRQFF.

This chain connects TRBV4-3 to TRBJ1-6; D not certain. The CDR3 consists of 13 residues. From germline, CDR1 is LGHNA and CDR2 YSLEER. Trimming took 5 bases from V and 5 from J, leaving 7 bases between them. DNA of the CDR3: TGCGCCAGCAGCTCTAAGGATAATTCACCCCTCCACTTT. Protein product: CASSSKDNSPLHF.

This chain uses TRBV5-1 with TRBJ2-2; D unresolved. The CDR3 is made up of 15 amino acids. V shed 0 bases and J shed 4 bases, with 10 bases lying between them. CDR1 and CDR2 from the germline V gene are SGHRS and YFSETQ. CDR3 region: CASSLDITFTGELFF. In DNA, the CDR3 is TGCGCCAGCAGCTTGGACATAACCTTCACCGGGGAGCTGTTTTTT.

This sequence joins TRBV7-6 and TRBJ2-7; 9 bases fit TRBD1. Germline V CDR1 and CDR2: SGHVS, FNYEAQ. This CDR3 contains 16 residues. J lost 5 bases, V lost 5 bases, and 13 bases had no gene match. The DNA of the CDR3 is TGTGCCAGCAGCAAATCTGGGACAGGGTATATCCACGAGCAGTACTTC. This encodes CASSKSGTGYIHEQYF.

The CDR3 coding sequence is TGTGCCAGCAGCTTAATGGAGGATCAGCCCCAGCATTTT. Protein sequence: CASSLMEDQPQHF. The chain carries TRBV7-7 and TRBJ1-5; unclear D gene. Trimming left V 2 bases short and J 5 bases short, with 7 bases between. The V gene's germline CDR1 is SSHAT and CDR2 FNYEAQ (reference sequence). The CDR3 totals 13 residues.

The rearrangement links TRBV7-2 to TRBJ2-3; TRBD2 matches 8 bases. The CDR3 runs 16 residues. CDR1 and CDR2 (germline): SGHTA, FQGNSA. The J segment lost 3 bases and the V segment lost 2 bases, leaving 7 bases of the junction unmatched. In DNA, the CDR3 is TGTGCCAGCAGCTTACGGCCTTTAGCGGGAACAGATACGCAGTATTTT. Translating gives CASSLRPLAGTDTQYF.

The chain joins TRBV29-1 to TRBJ2-3, with 12 bases fitting TRBD2. CDR1 is SQVTM and CDR2 is ANQGSEA in the germline V gene. There are 15 residues in the CDR3. V dropped 2 bases and J dropped 5; count of bases not matched to a gene: 5. CDR3 residues: CSVEFGLAGIDTQYF. For the CDR3, the DNA is TGCAGCGTTGAATTTGGACTAGCGGGAATAGATACGCAGTATTTT.